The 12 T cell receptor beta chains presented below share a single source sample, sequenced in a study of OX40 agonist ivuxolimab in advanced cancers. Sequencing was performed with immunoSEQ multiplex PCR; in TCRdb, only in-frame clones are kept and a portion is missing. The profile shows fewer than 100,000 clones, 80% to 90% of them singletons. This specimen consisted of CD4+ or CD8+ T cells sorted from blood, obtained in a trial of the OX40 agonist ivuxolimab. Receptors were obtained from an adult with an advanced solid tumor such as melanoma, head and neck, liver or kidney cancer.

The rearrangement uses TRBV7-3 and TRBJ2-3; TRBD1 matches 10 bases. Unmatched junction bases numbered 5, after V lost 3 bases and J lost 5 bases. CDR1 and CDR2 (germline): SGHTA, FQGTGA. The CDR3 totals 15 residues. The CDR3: CASSFAGTGVDTQYF. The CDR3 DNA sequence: TGTGCCAGCAGCTTCGCGGGGACAGGGGTAGATACGCAGTATTTT.

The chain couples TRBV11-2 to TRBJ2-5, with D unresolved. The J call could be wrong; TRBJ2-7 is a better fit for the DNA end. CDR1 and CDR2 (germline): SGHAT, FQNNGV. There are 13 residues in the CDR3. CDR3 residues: CASSLSQDYEQYF. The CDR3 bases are TGTGCCAGCAGCTTAAGCCAGGACTACGAGCAGTACTTC.

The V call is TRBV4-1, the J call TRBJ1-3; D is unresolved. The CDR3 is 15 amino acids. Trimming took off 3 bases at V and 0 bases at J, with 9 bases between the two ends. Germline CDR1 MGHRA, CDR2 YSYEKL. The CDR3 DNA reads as TGCGCCAGCAGCCAGGGTGGCATCTCTGGAAACACCATATATTTT. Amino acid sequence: CASSQGGISGNTIYF.

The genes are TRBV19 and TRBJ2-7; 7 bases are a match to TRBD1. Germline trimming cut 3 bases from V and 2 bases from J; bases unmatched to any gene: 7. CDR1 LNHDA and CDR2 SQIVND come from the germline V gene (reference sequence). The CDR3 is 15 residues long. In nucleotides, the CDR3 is TGTGCCAGTAGTATTTCCCGGACAGGAGCCTACGAGCAGTACTTC. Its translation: CASSISRTGAYEQYF.

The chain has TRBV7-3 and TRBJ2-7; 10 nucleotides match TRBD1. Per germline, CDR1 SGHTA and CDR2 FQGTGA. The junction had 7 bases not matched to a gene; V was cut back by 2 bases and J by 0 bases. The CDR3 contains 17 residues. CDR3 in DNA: TGTGCCAGCAGCTTAGGGGCCGGGACAGGGGCCTCCTACGAGCAGTACTTC. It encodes CASSLGAGTGASYEQYF. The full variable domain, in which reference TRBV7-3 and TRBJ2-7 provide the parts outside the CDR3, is GAGVSQTPSNKVTEKGKYVELRCDPISGHTALYWYRQSLGQGPEFLIYFQGTGAADDSGLPNDRFFAVRPEGSVSTLKIQRTERGDSAVYLCASSLGAGTGASYEQYFGPGTRLTVT.

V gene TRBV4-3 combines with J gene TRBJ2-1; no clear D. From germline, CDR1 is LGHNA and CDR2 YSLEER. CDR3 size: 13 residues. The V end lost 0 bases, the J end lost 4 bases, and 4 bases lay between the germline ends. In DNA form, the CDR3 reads TGCGCCAGCAGCCAAGAGGGTTACAATGAGCAGTTCTTC. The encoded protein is CASSQEGYNEQFF.

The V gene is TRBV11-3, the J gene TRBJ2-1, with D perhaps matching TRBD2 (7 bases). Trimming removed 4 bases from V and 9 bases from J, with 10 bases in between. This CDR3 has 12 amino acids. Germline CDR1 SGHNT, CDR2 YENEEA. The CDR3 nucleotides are TGTGCCAGCAGCTGGGGGGGCCTTGAGCAGTTCTTC. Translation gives CASSWGGLEQFF.

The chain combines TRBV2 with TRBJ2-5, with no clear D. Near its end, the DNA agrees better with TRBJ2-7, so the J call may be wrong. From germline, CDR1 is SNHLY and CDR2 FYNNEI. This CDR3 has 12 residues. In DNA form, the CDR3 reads TGTGCCAGCAGTTATGCGAGTTACGAGCAGTACTTC. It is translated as CASSYASYEQYF.

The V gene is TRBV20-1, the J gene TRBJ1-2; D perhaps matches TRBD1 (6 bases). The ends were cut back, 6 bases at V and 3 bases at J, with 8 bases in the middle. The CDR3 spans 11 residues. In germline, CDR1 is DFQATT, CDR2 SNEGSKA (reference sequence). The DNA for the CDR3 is TGCAGTGCCAGGACAGACTATGGCTACACCTTC. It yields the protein CSARTDYGYTF.

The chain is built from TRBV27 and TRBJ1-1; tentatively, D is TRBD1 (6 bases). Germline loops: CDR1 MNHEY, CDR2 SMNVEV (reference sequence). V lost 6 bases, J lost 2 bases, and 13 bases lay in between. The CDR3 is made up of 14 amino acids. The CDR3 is CASRVGTHNTEAFF. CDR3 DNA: TGTGCCAGCAGGGTCGGGACACACAACACTGAAGCTTTCTTT.

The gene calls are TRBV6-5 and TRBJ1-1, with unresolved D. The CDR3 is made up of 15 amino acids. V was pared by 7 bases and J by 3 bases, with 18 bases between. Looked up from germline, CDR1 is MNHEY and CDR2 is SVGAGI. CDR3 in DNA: TGTGCCAGCACCCTCATCCCCGGGTGGGACACTGAAGCTTTCTTT. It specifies CASTLIPGWDTEAFF.

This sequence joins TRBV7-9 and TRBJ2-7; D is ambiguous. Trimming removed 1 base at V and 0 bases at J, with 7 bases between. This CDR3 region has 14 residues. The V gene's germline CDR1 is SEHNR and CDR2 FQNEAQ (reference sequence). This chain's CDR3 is CASSLGRNSYEQYF. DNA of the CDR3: TGTGCCAGCAGCTTAGGCAGGAACTCCTACGAGCAGTACTTC.